These T cell receptor beta chains were read from a single sample in a study of brain T cells in children with intractable seizures. Using immunoSEQ multiplex PCR, the repertoire was profiled, and TCRdb retains in-frame clones only, with some absent. Seen here are roughly 64,000 clones, 95% to 96% observed once, and the top ten hold roughly 0.38%. Sequences were derived from peripheral blood, sampled at surgery. The origin of the receptors is a boy under three years old with focal cortical dysplasia and intractable seizures. Both conserved end residues are part of each CDR3. D genes are given only for firm matches. The size field is filled for only some rows; it gives once, few, many or a size class.

v_call: TRBV6-6
d_call: TRBD1
clone_size: NA
j_call: TRBJ1-3
cdr3_aa: CASSYSPGQGHTIYF
cdr3_nt: TGTGCCAGCAGTTACTCGCCGGGACAGGGCCACACCATATATTTT

v_call: TRBV27
d_call: TRBD2
clone_size: NA
j_call: TRBJ2-1
cdr3_aa: CASSRGGGASNEQFF
cdr3_nt: TGTGCCAGCAGTCGGGGCGGGGGGGCCTCTAATGAGCAGTTCTTC

v_call: TRBV29-1
d_call: TRBD1
clone_size: NA
j_call: TRBJ2-5
cdr3_aa: CSAKARQGRETQYF
cdr3_nt: TGCAGCGCAAAAGCCAGACAGGGAAGGGAGACCCAGTACTTC

v_call: TRBV7-9
d_call: NA
clone_size: NA
j_call: TRBJ1-4
cdr3_aa: CASSLGFGGGNEKLFF
cdr3_nt: TGTGCCAGCAGCTTAGGATTCGGGGGAGGTAATGAAAAACTGTTTTTT

v_call: TRBV7-9
d_call: NA
clone_size: NA
j_call: TRBJ2-1
cdr3_aa: CASSPRGGQPTNEQFF
cdr3_nt: TGTGCCAGCAGCCCCCGCGGGGGACAGCCGACCAATGAGCAGTTCTTC

v_call: TRBV7-8
d_call: NA
clone_size: NA
j_call: TRBJ1-1
cdr3_aa: CASSLMGEDTEAFF
cdr3_nt: TGTGCCAGCAGCTTAATGGGGGAAGACACTGAAGCTTTCTTT

v_call: TRBV7-9
d_call: NA
clone_size: NA
j_call: TRBJ2-3
cdr3_aa: CASSSTDTQYF
cdr3_nt: TGTGCCAGCAGCTCCACAGATACGCAGTATTTT

v_call: TRBV7-2
d_call: TRBD2
clone_size: NA
j_call: TRBJ2-5
cdr3_aa: CASSRGGAQETQYF
cdr3_nt: TGTGCCAGCAGCCGCGGGGGGGCCCAGGAGACCCAGTACTTC

v_call: TRBV12-3/TRBV12-4
d_call: TRBD1
clone_size: NA
j_call: TRBJ2-3
cdr3_aa: CASRQTGGDTQYF
cdr3_nt: TGTGCCAGCAGGCAGACAGGGGGAGATACGCAGTATTTT

v_call: TRBV24-1
d_call: NA
clone_size: NA
j_call: TRBJ2-3
cdr3_aa: CATSEVGTHTQYF
cdr3_nt: TGTGCCACCAGTGAGGTCGGGACTCATACGCAGTATTTT

v_call: TRBV6-1
d_call: NA
clone_size: NA
j_call: TRBJ1-1
cdr3_aa: CASSWRGNTEAFF
cdr3_nt: TGTGCCAGCAGTTGGCGGGGGAACACTGAAGCTTTCTTT

v_call: TRBV6-5
d_call: NA
clone_size: NA
j_call: TRBJ1-1
cdr3_aa: CASSRQGSTEAFF
cdr3_nt: TGTGCCAGCAGTCGGCAGGGGAGCACTGAAGCTTTCTTT

v_call: TRBV7-9
d_call: NA
clone_size: NA
j_call: TRBJ1-2
cdr3_aa: CASSLEQSLYGYTF
cdr3_nt: TGTGCCAGCAGCCTTGAACAGTCCCTCTATGGCTACACCTTC

v_call: TRBV5-4
d_call: TRBD2
clone_size: NA
j_call: TRBJ2-3
cdr3_aa: CASSLLERGLDTQYF
cdr3_nt: TGTGCCAGCAGCTTGCTGGAGCGGGGGCTAGATACGCAGTATTTT

v_call: TRBV11-2
d_call: TRBD1
clone_size: NA
j_call: TRBJ2-2
cdr3_aa: CASSPPYRDRSVGELFF
cdr3_nt: TGTGCCAGCAGCCCCCCGTACCGGGACAGAAGTGTCGGGGAGCTGTTTTTT

v_call: TRBV4-3
d_call: NA
clone_size: NA
j_call: TRBJ2-2
cdr3_aa: CASSDEQGGIAGELFF
cdr3_nt: TGCGCCAGCAGCGATGAGCAGGGGGGAATCGCCGGGGAGCTGTTTTTT

v_call: TRBV19
d_call: NA
clone_size: once
j_call: TRBJ2-5
cdr3_aa: CASSIKGREETQYF
cdr3_nt: TGTGCCAGTAGTATTAAGGGGAGAGAAGAGACCCAGTACTTC

v_call: TRBV7-2
d_call: TRBD2
clone_size: NA
j_call: TRBJ2-2
cdr3_aa: CASTSPGLAGAGELFF
cdr3_nt: TGTGCCAGCACCTCTCCAGGACTAGCGGGAGCCGGGGAGCTGTTTTTT

v_call: TRBV5-8
d_call: TRBD2
clone_size: NA
j_call: TRBJ2-3
cdr3_aa: CASSLVLESSGGHTDTQYF
cdr3_nt: TGTGCCAGCAGCTTGGTTCTGGAGTCTAGCGGGGGCCACACAGATACGCAGTATTTT

v_call: TRBV10-3
d_call: TRBD1
clone_size: NA
j_call: TRBJ1-1
cdr3_aa: CAISRDRVTTEAFF
cdr3_nt: TGTGCCATCAGTCGGGACAGGGTAACCACTGAAGCTTTCTTT

v_call: TRBV27
d_call: TRBD1
clone_size: NA
j_call: TRBJ2-7
cdr3_aa: CASSLRGQGYEQYF
cdr3_nt: TGTGCCAGCAGTTTACGGGGACAGGGTTACGAGCAGTACTTC

v_call: TRBV11-2
d_call: NA
clone_size: few
j_call: TRBJ2-3
cdr3_aa: CASSLSHTQYF
cdr3_nt: TGTGCCAGCAGCTTAAGTCATACGCAGTATTTT

v_call: TRBV19
d_call: NA
clone_size: NA
j_call: TRBJ1-6
cdr3_aa: CASSIAGRGGSPLHF
cdr3_nt: TGTGCCAGTAGTATAGCCGGCAGAGGGGGGTCACCCCTCCACTTT

v_call: TRBV28
d_call: NA
clone_size: NA
j_call: TRBJ2-7
cdr3_aa: CASSSTRSDRTRGYEQYF
cdr3_nt: TGTGCCAGCAGTTCCACCCGATCCGACAGAACTAGGGGATACGAGCAGTACTTC

v_call: TRBV7-6
d_call: NA
clone_size: once
j_call: TRBJ1-6
cdr3_aa: CASSLGTEWSPLHF
cdr3_nt: TGTGCCAGCAGCTTAGGGACAGAATGGTCACCCCTCCACTTT

v_call: TRBV27
d_call: TRBD1
clone_size: NA
j_call: TRBJ2-1
cdr3_aa: CASSPLWTGANEQFF
cdr3_nt: TGTGCCAGCAGTCCACTCTGGACAGGGGCCAATGAGCAGTTCTTC

v_call: TRBV6-6
d_call: NA
clone_size: NA
j_call: TRBJ1-1
cdr3_aa: CASSYFILGATEAFF
cdr3_nt: TGTGCCAGCAGTTACTTTATTCTGGGGGCAACTGAAGCTTTCTTT

v_call: TRBV2
d_call: TRBD1
clone_size: NA
j_call: TRBJ1-2
cdr3_aa: CASGGVRDRNYGYTF
cdr3_nt: TGTGCCAGTGGGGGTGTCCGGGACAGAAACTATGGCTACACCTTC

v_call: TRBV28
d_call: NA
clone_size: NA
j_call: TRBJ1-5
cdr3_aa: CASSLFRVIQPQHF
cdr3_nt: TGTGCCAGCAGTTTATTCAGGGTAATTCAGCCCCAGCATTTT

v_call: TRBV20-1
d_call: TRBD2
clone_size: NA
j_call: TRBJ2-1
cdr3_aa: CSASEGPGLAFSYNEQFF
cdr3_nt: TGCAGTGCTAGTGAAGGCCCGGGACTAGCATTCTCCTACAATGAGCAGTTCTTC

v_call: TRBV2
d_call: NA
clone_size: NA
j_call: TRBJ2-2
cdr3_aa: CASSEGQLTGELFF
cdr3_nt: TGTGCCAGCAGTGAGGGCCAGCTCACCGGGGAGCTGTTTTTT

v_call: TRBV4-1
d_call: NA
clone_size: NA
j_call: TRBJ1-1
cdr3_aa: CASSQLTRGPEAFF
cdr3_nt: TGCGCCAGCAGCCAACTAACCAGGGGCCCTGAAGCTTTCTTT

v_call: TRBV7-2
d_call: TRBD1
clone_size: NA
j_call: TRBJ1-2
cdr3_aa: CASSYPGQGARGYTF
cdr3_nt: TGTGCCAGCAGCTACCCGGGACAGGGGGCTCGTGGCTACACCTTC

v_call: TRBV5-6
d_call: NA
clone_size: NA
j_call: TRBJ2-7
cdr3_aa: CASSFGTHSYEQYF
cdr3_nt: TGTGCCAGCAGCTTCGGGACACACTCCTACGAGCAGTACTTC

v_call: TRBV5-1
d_call: NA
clone_size: NA
j_call: TRBJ2-7
cdr3_aa: CASSLTSGTGQYF
cdr3_nt: TGCGCCAGCAGCTTGACTTCAGGTACAGGGCAGTACTTC

v_call: TRBV18
d_call: NA
clone_size: NA
j_call: TRBJ2-7
cdr3_aa: CASSLLIAEQVYEQYF
cdr3_nt: TGTGCCAGCTCACTGCTTATAGCGGAGCAAGTATACGAGCAGTACTTC

v_call: TRBV6-1
d_call: NA
clone_size: NA
j_call: TRBJ2-5
cdr3_aa: CASSEGRQSRYF
cdr3_nt: TGTGCCAGCAGTGAAGGCCGACAAAGCCGGTACTTC

v_call: TRBV19
d_call: NA
clone_size: NA
j_call: TRBJ2-1
cdr3_aa: CASRRLDSYNEQFF
cdr3_nt: TGTGCCAGTAGACGCCTAGACTCCTACAATGAGCAGTTCTTC

v_call: TRBV4-2
d_call: NA
clone_size: once
j_call: TRBJ2-2
cdr3_aa: CASSYYLLHSRTGELFF
cdr3_nt: TGTGCCAGCAGTTACTACTTGTTACATTCGAGGACCGGGGAGCTGTTTTTT

v_call: TRBV11-2
d_call: TRBD1
clone_size: NA
j_call: TRBJ2-2
cdr3_aa: CASSLVGSRGRTGELFF
cdr3_nt: TGTGCCAGCAGCTTAGTAGGGAGCAGGGGGCGCACCGGGGAGCTGTTTTTT

v_call: TRBV5-1
d_call: TRBD1
clone_size: NA
j_call: TRBJ2-5
cdr3_aa: CASSFGSPDRGETQYF
cdr3_nt: TGCGCCAGCAGCTTTGGGAGCCCGGACAGGGGAGAGACCCAGTACTTC

v_call: TRBV5-1
d_call: TRBD1
clone_size: NA
j_call: TRBJ2-7
cdr3_aa: CASSLVTGGYEQYF
cdr3_nt: TGCGCCAGCAGCTTGGTGACAGGGGGATACGAGCAGTACTTC

v_call: TRBV11-2
d_call: NA
clone_size: NA
j_call: TRBJ1-4
cdr3_aa: CASSLEAGIKKLFF
cdr3_nt: TGTGCCAGCAGCTTAGAAGCAGGGATCAAAAAACTGTTTTTT

v_call: TRBV18
d_call: TRBD2
clone_size: NA
j_call: TRBJ2-2
cdr3_aa: CASSSQPGLANTGELFF
cdr3_nt: TGTGCCAGCTCAAGTCAACCGGGACTAGCGAACACCGGGGAGCTGTTTTTT

v_call: TRBV27
d_call: NA
clone_size: NA
j_call: TRBJ1-2
cdr3_aa: CASSLSAVRSYGYTF
cdr3_nt: TGTGCCAGCAGTTTATCGGCAGTGAGGAGCTATGGCTACACCTTC

v_call: TRBV15
d_call: NA
clone_size: NA
j_call: TRBJ1-1
cdr3_aa: CATSRDLGGGAFF
cdr3_nt: TGTGCCACCAGCAGAGATCTTGGGGGGGGAGCTTTCTTT

v_call: TRBV19
d_call: TRBD2
clone_size: NA
j_call: TRBJ2-3
cdr3_aa: CASRRLAGGRTDTQYF
cdr3_nt: TGTGCCAGTAGGAGACTAGCGGGGGGTCGCACAGATACGCAGTATTTT

v_call: TRBV11-2
d_call: NA
clone_size: NA
j_call: TRBJ1-2
cdr3_aa: CASSHSDLYGYTF
cdr3_nt: TGTGCCAGCAGCCACTCGGACCTCTATGGCTACACCTTC

v_call: TRBV7-9
d_call: NA
clone_size: few
j_call: TRBJ1-2
cdr3_aa: CASSLGQGYGYTF
cdr3_nt: TGTGCCAGCAGCTTAGGCCAGGGGTATGGCTACACCTTC

v_call: TRBV28
d_call: NA
clone_size: NA
j_call: TRBJ2-7
cdr3_aa: CASSLIGALSYEQYF
cdr3_nt: TGTGCCAGCAGTTTAATTGGGGCCCTCTCCTACGAGCAGTACTTC

v_call: TRBV5-1
d_call: TRBD1
clone_size: NA
j_call: TRBJ1-2
cdr3_aa: CASSGQGANYGYTF
cdr3_nt: TGCGCCAGCAGCGGACAGGGGGCGAACTATGGCTACACCTTC

v_call: TRBV28
d_call: NA
clone_size: NA
j_call: TRBJ1-5
cdr3_aa: CASSPLSFDRSNQPQHF
cdr3_nt: TGTGCCAGCAGTCCATTATCCTTTGACAGGTCGAATCAGCCCCAGCATTTT